The clone carrying this TCR beta chain was found a few times. Its antigen is not known. This sample is part of a study of T cell repertoires in cytomegalovirus infection. For the study at large: CMV epitopes in the study were HLA-C-restricted (recently identified) and HLA-B-restricted (well studied). The public TCR beta signatures pointed to both CMV infection and matching HLA type.

The V end was cut by 5 bases, the J end by 1 base, with 26 bases between. The CDR3 has 19 amino acids. Looked up from germline, CDR1 is MNHNY and CDR2 is SVGAGI (reference sequence). TCRdb fed the reads into MiXCR, producing one record per CDR3 protein. The sample records 650,000 to 850,000 distinct CDR3 sequences, roughly 28% being singletons. The rearrangement links TRBV6-6 to TRBJ1-1, with TRBD1 as a possible D gene (5 bases). This sample comprised cultured CD8+ T cells from PBMCs, obtained from culture after CMV antigen stimulation. The origin of this receptor is a human donor in good health (CMV status not recorded). Some clones in this sample may be carry-over from other donors' samples. CDR3 sequence: CASSDPAGTLFKGNTEAFF. As DNA, the CDR3 is TGTGCCAGCAGTGACCCGGCAGGGACGTTGTTTAAAGGGAACACTGAAGCTTTCTTT.